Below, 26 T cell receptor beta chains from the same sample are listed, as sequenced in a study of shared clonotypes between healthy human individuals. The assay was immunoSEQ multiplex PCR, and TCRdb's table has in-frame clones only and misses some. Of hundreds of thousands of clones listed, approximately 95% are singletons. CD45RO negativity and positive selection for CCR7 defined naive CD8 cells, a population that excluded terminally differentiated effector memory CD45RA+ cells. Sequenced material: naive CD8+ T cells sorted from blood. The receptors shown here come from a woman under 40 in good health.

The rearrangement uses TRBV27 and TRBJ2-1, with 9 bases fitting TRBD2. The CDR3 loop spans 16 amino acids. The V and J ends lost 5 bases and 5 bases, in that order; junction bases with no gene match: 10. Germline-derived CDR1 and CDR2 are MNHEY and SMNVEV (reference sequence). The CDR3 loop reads CASSPSPAGGHNEQFF. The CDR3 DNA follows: TGTGCCAGCAGTCCATCCCCAGCGGGAGGCCACAATGAGCAGTTCTTC.

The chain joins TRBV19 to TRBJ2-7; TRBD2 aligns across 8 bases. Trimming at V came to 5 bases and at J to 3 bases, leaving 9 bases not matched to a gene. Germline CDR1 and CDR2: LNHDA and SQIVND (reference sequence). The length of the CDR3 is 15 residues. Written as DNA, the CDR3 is TGTGCCAGTAGTCCCAGCCTTAGCGGGGACTACGAGCAGTACTTC. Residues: CASSPSLSGDYEQYF.

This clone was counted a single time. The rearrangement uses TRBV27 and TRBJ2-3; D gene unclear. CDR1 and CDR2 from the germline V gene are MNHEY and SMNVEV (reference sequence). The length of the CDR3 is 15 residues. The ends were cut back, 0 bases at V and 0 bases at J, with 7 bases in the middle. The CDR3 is CASSLSDGSTDTQYF. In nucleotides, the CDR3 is TGTGCCAGCAGTTTATCTGACGGGAGCACAGATACGCAGTATTTT.

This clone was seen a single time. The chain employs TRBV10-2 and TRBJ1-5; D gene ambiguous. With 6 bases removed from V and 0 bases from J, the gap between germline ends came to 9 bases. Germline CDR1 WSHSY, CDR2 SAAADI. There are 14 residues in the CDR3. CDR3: CASRPDGSNQPQHF. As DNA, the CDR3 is TGCGCCAGCAGGCCCGACGGTAGCAATCAGCCCCAGCATTTT.

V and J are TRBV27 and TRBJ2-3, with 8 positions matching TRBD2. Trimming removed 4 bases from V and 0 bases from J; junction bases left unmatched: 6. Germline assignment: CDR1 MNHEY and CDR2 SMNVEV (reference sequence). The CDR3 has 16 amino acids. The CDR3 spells CASSWGAGASTDTQYF. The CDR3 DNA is TGTGCCAGCAGTTGGGGAGCGGGGGCTAGCACAGATACGCAGTATTTT.

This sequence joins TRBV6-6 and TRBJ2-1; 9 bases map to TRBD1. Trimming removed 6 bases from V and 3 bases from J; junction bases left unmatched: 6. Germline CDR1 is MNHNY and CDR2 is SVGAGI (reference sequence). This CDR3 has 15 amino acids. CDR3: CASSRPGQGYNEQFF. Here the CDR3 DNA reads TGTGCCAGCAGCCGACCGGGACAGGGCTACAATGAGCAGTTCTTC.

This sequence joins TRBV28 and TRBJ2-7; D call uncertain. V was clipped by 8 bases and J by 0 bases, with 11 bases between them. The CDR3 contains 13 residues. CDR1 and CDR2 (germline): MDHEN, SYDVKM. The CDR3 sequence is CASGPVTSYEQYF. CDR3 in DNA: TGTGCCAGCGGCCCGGTAACCTCCTACGAGCAGTACTTC.

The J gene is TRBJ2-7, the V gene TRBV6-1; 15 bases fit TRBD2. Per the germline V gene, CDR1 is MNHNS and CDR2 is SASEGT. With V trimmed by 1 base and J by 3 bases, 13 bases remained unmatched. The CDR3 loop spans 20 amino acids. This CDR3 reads CASSEVEFPGLAGGGYEQYF. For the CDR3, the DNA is TGTGCCAGCAGTGAAGTGGAATTTCCGGGACTAGCGGGAGGAGGCTACGAGCAGTACTTC.

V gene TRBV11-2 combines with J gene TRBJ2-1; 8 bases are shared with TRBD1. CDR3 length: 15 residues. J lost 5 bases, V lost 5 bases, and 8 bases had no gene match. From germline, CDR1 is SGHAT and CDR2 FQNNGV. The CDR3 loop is CASSTVDRVHNEQFF. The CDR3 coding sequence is TGTGCCAGCAGCACCGTGGACAGGGTCCACAATGAGCAGTTCTTC.

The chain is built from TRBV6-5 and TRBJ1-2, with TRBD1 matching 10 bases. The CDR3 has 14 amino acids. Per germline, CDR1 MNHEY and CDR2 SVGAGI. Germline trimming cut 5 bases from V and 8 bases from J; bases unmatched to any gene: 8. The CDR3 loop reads CASSRQGAGGGYTF. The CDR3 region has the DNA TGTGCCAGCAGTCGACAGGGGGCAGGAGGCGGCTACACCTTC.

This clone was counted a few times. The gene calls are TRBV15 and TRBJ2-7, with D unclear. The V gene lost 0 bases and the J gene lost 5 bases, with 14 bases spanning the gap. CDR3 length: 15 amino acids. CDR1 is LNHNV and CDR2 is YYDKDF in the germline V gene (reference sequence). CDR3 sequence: CATSRDVGFGDEQYF. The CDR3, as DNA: TGTGCCACCAGCAGAGATGTGGGTTTTGGGGACGAGCAGTACTTC.

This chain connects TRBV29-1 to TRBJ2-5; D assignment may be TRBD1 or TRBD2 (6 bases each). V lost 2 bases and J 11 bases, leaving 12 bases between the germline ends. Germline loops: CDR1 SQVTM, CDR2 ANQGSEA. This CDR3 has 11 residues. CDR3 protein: CSVERGAEQYF. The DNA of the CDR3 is TGCAGCGTTGAAAGGGGGGCAGAGCAGTACTTC.

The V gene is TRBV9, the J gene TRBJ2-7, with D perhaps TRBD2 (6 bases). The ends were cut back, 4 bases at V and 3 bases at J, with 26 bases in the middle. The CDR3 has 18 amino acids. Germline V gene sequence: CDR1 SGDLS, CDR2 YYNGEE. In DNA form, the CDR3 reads TGTGCCAGCAGCCCTACCGGGGCTAGCGTTCCGAGGATCTACGAGCAGTACTTC. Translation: CASSPTGASVPRIYEQYF.

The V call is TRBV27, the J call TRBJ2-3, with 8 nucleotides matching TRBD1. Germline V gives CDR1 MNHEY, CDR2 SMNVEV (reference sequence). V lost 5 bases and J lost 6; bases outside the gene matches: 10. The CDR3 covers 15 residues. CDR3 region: CASSPWTGRMDTQYF. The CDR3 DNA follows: TGTGCCAGCAGTCCCTGGACAGGGAGGATGGATACGCAGTATTTT.

This CDR3 is CASSPRVRDTQYF. In nucleotides, the CDR3 is TGCGCCAGCAGCCCCCGGGTGAGAGATACGCAGTATTTT. The chain carries TRBV5-1 and TRBJ2-3, with no clear D. CDR1 and CDR2 from the germline V gene are SGHRS and YFSETQ. The CDR3 runs to 13 residues. The ends were cut back, 4 bases at V and 5 bases at J, with 11 bases in the middle. Looking up the rest from reference TRBV5-1 and TRBJ2-3 gives the full variable domain: KAGVTQTPRYLIKTRGQQVTLSCSPISGHRSVSWYQQTPGQGLQFLFEYFSETQRNKGNFPGRFSGRQFSNSRSEMNVSTLELGDSALYLCASSPRVRDTQYFGPGTRLTVL.

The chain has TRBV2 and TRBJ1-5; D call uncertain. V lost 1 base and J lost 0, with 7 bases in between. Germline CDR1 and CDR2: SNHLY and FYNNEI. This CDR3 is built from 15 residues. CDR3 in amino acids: CASSEVGVSNQPQHF. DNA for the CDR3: TGTGCCAGCAGTGAAGTCGGGGTTAGCAATCAGCCCCAGCATTTT.

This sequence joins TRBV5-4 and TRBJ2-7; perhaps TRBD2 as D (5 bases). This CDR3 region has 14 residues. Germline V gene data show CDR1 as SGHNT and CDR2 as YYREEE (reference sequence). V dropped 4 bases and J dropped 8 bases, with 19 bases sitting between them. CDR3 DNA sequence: TGTGCCAGCAGCGTCGGAGAGGAGGTTTACCAGCAGTACTTC. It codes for CASSVGEEVYQQYF.

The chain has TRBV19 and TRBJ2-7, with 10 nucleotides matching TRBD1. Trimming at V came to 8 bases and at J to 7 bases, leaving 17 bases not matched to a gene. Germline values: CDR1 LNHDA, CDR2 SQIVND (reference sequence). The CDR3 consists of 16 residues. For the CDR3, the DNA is TGTGCCAGTTCGGACGACGGACAGGGGGTGAGAGGGGAGCAGTACTTC. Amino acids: CASSDDGQGVRGEQYF.

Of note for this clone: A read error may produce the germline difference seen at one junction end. CDR3 region: CASSFLTGRNAEAFF. The CDR3 nucleotides are TGTGCCAGCAGCTTCCTGACAGGGAGGAACGCTGAAGCTTTCTTT. The chain recombines TRBV11-2 with TRBJ1-1; TRBD1 matches 7 bases. Germline-derived CDR1 and CDR2 are SGHAT and FQNNGV. This CDR3 comprises 15 residues.

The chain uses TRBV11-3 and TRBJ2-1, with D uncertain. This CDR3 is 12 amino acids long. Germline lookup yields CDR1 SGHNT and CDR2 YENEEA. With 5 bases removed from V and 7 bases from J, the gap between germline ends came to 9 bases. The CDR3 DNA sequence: TGTGCCAGCAGCCGAATTACTAATGAGCAGTTCTTC. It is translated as CASSRITNEQFF. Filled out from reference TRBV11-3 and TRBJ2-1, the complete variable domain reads EAGVVQSPRYKIIEKKQPVAFWCNPISGHNTLYWYLQNLGQGPELLIRYENEEAVDDSQLPKDRFSAERLKGVDSTLKIQPAELGDSAVYLCASSRITNEQFFGPGTRLTVL.

In DNA, the CDR3 is TGTGCCAGCAGTTTAGGTCGAGGGGGCGGCAATGAGCAGTTCTTC. Its protein product is CASSLGRGGGNEQFF. This rearrangement joins TRBV27 to TRBJ2-1, with TRBD1 matching 7 bases. Germline V gene lookup returns CDR1 MNHEY and CDR2 SMNVEV (reference sequence). V was pared by 2 bases and J by 6 bases, with 7 bases of the junction left unmatched. The CDR3 runs 15 residues.

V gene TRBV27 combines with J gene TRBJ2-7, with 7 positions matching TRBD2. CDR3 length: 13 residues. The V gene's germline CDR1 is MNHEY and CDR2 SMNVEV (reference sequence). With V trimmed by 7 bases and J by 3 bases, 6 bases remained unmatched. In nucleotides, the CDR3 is TGTGCCAGCATGGGCGGGGGTTACTACGAGCAGTACTTC. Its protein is CASMGGGYYEQYF.

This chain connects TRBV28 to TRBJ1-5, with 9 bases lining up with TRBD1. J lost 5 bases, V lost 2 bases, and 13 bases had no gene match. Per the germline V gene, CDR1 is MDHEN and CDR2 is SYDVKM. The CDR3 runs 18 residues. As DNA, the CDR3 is TGTGCCAGCAGTTTAGAGAAACACGGGACAGGGATTTATCAGCCCCAGCATTTT. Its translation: CASSLEKHGTGIYQPQHF.

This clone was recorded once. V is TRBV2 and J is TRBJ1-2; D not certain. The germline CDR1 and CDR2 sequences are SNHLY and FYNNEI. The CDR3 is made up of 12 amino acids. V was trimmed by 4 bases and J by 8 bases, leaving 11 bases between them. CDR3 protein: CASSVVGKGYTF. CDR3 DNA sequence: TGTGCCAGCAGTGTAGTAGGGAAGGGCTACACCTTC.

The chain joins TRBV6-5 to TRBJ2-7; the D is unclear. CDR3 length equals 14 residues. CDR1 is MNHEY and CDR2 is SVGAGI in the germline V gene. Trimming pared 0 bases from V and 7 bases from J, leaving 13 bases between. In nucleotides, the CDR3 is TGTGCCAGCAGTTACTCAGAAGGATCTGGGGAGCAGTACTTC. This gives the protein CASSYSEGSGEQYF.

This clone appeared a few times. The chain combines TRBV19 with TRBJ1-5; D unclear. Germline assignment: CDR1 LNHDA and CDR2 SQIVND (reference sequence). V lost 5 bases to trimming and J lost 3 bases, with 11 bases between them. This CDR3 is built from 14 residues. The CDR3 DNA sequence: TGTGCCAGTAGTCCTGACATCGACAATCAGCCCCAGCATTTT. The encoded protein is CASSPDIDNQPQHF.